This T cell receptor beta chain is drawn from a study of Graves' ophthalmopathy and Graves' hyperthyroidism (dated by TCRdb to between 2018 and 2020). Broadly, across the study: Stable hyperthyroidism was defined as no progression to ophthalmopathy within 18 months of follow-up. The independent validation cohort included about 20 hyperthyroidism patients plus 17 patients who later progressed from hyperthyroidism to ophthalmopathy. In total, 135 blood samples were TCR-sequenced: 40 to 45 ophthalmopathy, over 70 hyperthyroidism and roughly 17 hyperthyroidism-to-ophthalmopathy patients. To explore V-J signatures distinguishing ophthalmopathy from hyperthyroidism, a discovery set of under 110 patients (roughly 45 ophthalmopathy, over 55 stable hyperthyroidism) was enrolled. Once sampling was done, hyperthyroidism patients were given methimazole at a starting dose of 30 mg daily, while ophthalmopathy patients were given high-dose intravenous methylprednisolone. In roughly six hyperthyroidism patients, the T-cell repertoires found in thyroid tissue were compared with those found in blood. The study used TCR beta repertoire signatures to distinguish Graves' ophthalmopathy from Graves' hyperthyroidism and to predict progression to ophthalmopathy. Here is what the overall study found, with its caveats: In validation, the model predicted ophthalmopathy progression with about 70% sensitivity and 72.22% specificity; roughly eleven predicted patients were CT-confirmed with GO in a median of around 6.5 months. No statistical method was used to predetermine the sample size, and group allocation was not hidden from the investigators. Most expanded thyroid clonotypes with frequency above 0.001 were also detected in blood, suggesting blood repertoires may reflect the thyroid immune response. In cross-validation, the 13-signature model distinguished ophthalmopathy from stable hyperthyroidism with approximately 90% sensitivity and 81.08% specificity, while in the test set the corresponding values were roughly 80% and 75%.

To note about this clonotype: The antigen it binds to is not known. Base-call qualities are not available, and no considerably larger clone is one nucleotide away.

The trim is 2 bases for V and 4 bases for J, with a gap of 15 bases between the germline ends. The CDR3 goes from the cysteine to the phenylalanine over 15 residues. This entry keeps only the CDR3 DNA: 45 bases, framed from base 1. From a lookup of the germline V gene, CDR1 and CDR2 are MGHRA and YSYEKL. TCR beta CDR3 regions were amplified from RNA transcripts for repertoire sequencing. HTBI primers and the Qiagen OneStep RT-PCR kit were used in a first-round RT-PCR, which was followed by a second-round multiplex PCR, size selection and purification. The libraries underwent paired-end sequencing with 100 bp reads on an Illumina HiSeq2000. In the original analysis: SOAPnuke was used for read processing, and reads with adapters, uncalled bases, a mean Phred below 15, or no exact constant-primer or identifier match were discarded. COPE v1.2.5 was used to merge the high-quality paired reads. Clonotypes were defined as unique nucleotide sequences and were aligned to IMGT TRB V, D and J references using MiTCR v1.1. Only V-J combinations with frequency above 0.0001 were analysed, covering approximately 99% of repertoires. For each V-J combination, a TCR clonal expansion and chaos score was defined as the ratio of F50 clonal expansion to chaos observed in the TCRdist matrix. Features were reduced by Welch's t-statistics and random forest to about a dozen V-J combinations, which fed a naive Bayes classifier. Thyroid-blood repertoire similarity was quantified with the Morisita-Horn index. Through fastp at Q25 and MiXCR, TCRdb rebuilt clones from the public reads, retaining in-frame beta chains. All rows with the same CDR3 protein become a single entry with the most common DNA and genes. These V and J calls are TCRdb output, not the study's own analysis. Across this sample there are over a million distinct CDR3 sequences, with 35% to 40% seen only once. The ten largest make up roughly 10% of the sample.

Hyperthyroidism patients were newly diagnosed, with disease duration under 2 months, and aged 18 to 65 years. Patients with other autoimmune diseases, uncontrolled infections, pregnancy or lactation were excluded. Diagnosis was based on clinical symptoms, serum thyroxine, TRAb, thyroid ultrasound and orbital computed tomography. Total RNA was extracted using Trizol reagent, and RNA quality was checked on an Agilent 2100 Bioanalyzer. This receptor chain uses TRBV4-1 and TRBJ2-7; TRBD2 is a possible D gene, resting on 6 matching bases. The sequencing input was peripheral blood or thyroid tissue (not recorded which). This sequence was found in an adult man with Graves' hyperthyroidism. The CDR3 here reads CASSQLSEGRYEQYF. Read as DNA, the sequence is TGCGCCAGCAGCCAACTTTCGGAAGGGAGGTACGAGCAGTACTTC.